Below, one TCR beta chain is given with its context. Its target is unknown. The table came from immunoSEQ multiplex PCR; TCRdb's copy has only in-frame clones and leaves some out. The data show millions of clones, about 95% seen once. J was trimmed by 2 bases and V by 1 base; bases with no gene match: 2. CDR1 LNHDA and CDR2 SQIVND come from the germline V gene (reference sequence). This CDR3 has 15 amino acids. This record comes from a study of shared clonotypes between healthy human individuals. Notes on the study in general: Only blood was sampled, and tissue TCR repertoires likely differ from blood ones.

Terminally differentiated effector memory CD45RA+ cells were left out of the naive CD8 fraction, which was CD45RO-negative and positively selected for CCR7. The chain carries TRBV19 and TRBJ2-3; TRBD1 matches 8 bases. The source is a man younger than 35 in good health. What was sequenced was naive CD8+ T cells sorted from blood. CDR3 sequence reads: CASSIGQGPTDTQYF. CDR3 bases: TGTGCCAGTAGTATAGGACAGGGGCCCACAGATACGCAGTATTTT.